Following are 3 T cell receptor beta chains from one sample sequenced in a study of cytomegalovirus exposure and HLA in healthy donors. The method was immunoSEQ multiplex PCR; TCRdb's version includes in-frame clones alone and lacks a portion of them. The table includes 190,000 or so clones, 80% to 90% detected once. The sequenced sample consisted of PBMCs. The receptors derive from a woman aged 25 to 39 in good health and CMV-seropositive.

The CDR3 DNA is TGTGCCAGCAGTTCCCACATCACAGATACGCAGTATTTT. Protein product: CASSSHITDTQYF. This sequence joins TRBV28 and TRBJ2-3; D remains unclear. Germline V gives CDR1 MDHEN, CDR2 SYDVKM. CDR3 length: 13 amino acids. V was cut by 4 bases and J by 2 bases, with 7 bases left in between.

Of note for this clone: The junction does not match germline at one end; this may be a read error. The J gene is TRBJ1-1, the V gene TRBV30; perhaps TRBD1 as D (6 bases). Germline V CDR1 and CDR2: GTSNPN, SVGIG (reference sequence). The CDR3 totals 14 residues. The CDR3 sequence: CAWSAGQLKTEAFF. The DNA for the CDR3 is TGTGCCTGGAGTGCCGGACAGCTGAAAACTGAAGCTTTCTTT.

The chain is built from TRBV28 and TRBJ1-5; TRBD1 matches 7 bases. Per the germline V gene, CDR1 is MDHEN and CDR2 is SYDVKM. V shed 6 bases, J shed 3 bases, and the junction held 2 bases outside the gene matches. This CDR3 has 13 residues. The CDR3 loop is CASSTGVNQPQHF. CDR3 nucleotide sequence: TGTGCCAGCAGCACAGGGGTCAATCAGCCCCAGCATTTT.